One and the same sample provided the 25 T cell receptor beta chains below, sequenced in a study of T cells in Graves' hyperthyroidism and ophthalmopathy. RNA transcripts yielded amplified TCR beta CDR3 regions. First-round RT-PCR with HTBI primers amplified the TCR CDR3 region. TCRdb fed the multiplex PCR reads into MiXCR, producing one record per CDR3 protein. The top ten hold about 11% of the sample, which has about 520,000 distinct CDR3 sequences, around a quarter seen once. The sequencing sample was made of blood. The receptors here all came from a woman aged 25 to 39 with Graves' ophthalmopathy.

This clonotype was seen many times. The chain joins TRBV4-1 to TRBJ2-7; 8 nucleotides line up with TRBD1. V lost 0 bases, J lost 3 bases, and 7 bases stayed unmatched. This CDR3 comprises 16 residues. Germline CDR1 MGHRA, CDR2 YSYEKL. CDR3 bases: TGCGCCAGCAGCCAAGAGGCCTCCGGGACAGGCTACGAGCAGTACTTC. This gives the protein CASSQEASGTGYEQYF.

This clonotype was detected many times. The chain carries TRBV28 and TRBJ1-2, with no clear D. Trimming took off 6 bases at V and 7 bases at J, with 12 bases between the two ends. The CDR3 loop spans 12 amino acids. From germline, CDR1 is MDHEN and CDR2 SYDVKM. The CDR3, as DNA: TGTGCCAGCAGCCCCGGGTATTCTGGCTACACCTTC. Translation: CASSPGYSGYTF.

Many counts were recorded for this clonotype. This chain connects TRBV28 to TRBJ1-5, with unresolved D. This CDR3 comprises 13 residues. Germline CDR1 reads MDHEN; CDR2 reads SYDVKM. The germline V and J ends were trimmed by 4 bases and 3 bases, with 7 bases remaining between them. In nucleotides, the CDR3 is TGTGCCAGCAGTTATTCAGTCAATCAGCCCCAGCATTTT. Its protein is CASSYSVNQPQHF.

Comment on this clonotype: Since a much larger clone is just one base distant, this may be a read error. The chain carries TRBV6-5 and TRBJ2-5; the match to TRBD2 covers 9 bases. The length of the CDR3 is 15 residues. Looked up from germline, CDR1 is MNHEY and CDR2 is SVGAGI. In DNA form, the CDR3 reads TGTGCCAGCAGTTACGATGGGACTAGCAGGGAGACCCGGTACTTC. Protein sequence: CASSYDGTSRETRYF.

Ten or more counts support this clonotype. This sequence joins TRBV19 and TRBJ1-5, with 8 bases matching TRBD1. CDR3 size: 13 residues. The germline V gene encodes CDR1 LNHDA and CDR2 SQIVND (reference sequence). Trimming took 9 bases from V and 7 from J; bases not matched to a gene: 8. CDR3 region: CARDRARRQPQHF. The CDR3 DNA sequence: TGTGCCAGGGACAGGGCAAGGAGGCAGCCCCAGCATTTT.

The chain recombines TRBV6-5 with TRBJ1-1; a possible D gene is TRBD1 (6 bases). Germline lookup yields CDR1 MNHEY and CDR2 SVGAGI. The V and J ends lost 0 bases and 3 bases respectively, with 11 bases between them. This CDR3 spans 15 amino acids. CDR3 nucleotide sequence: TGTGCCAGCAGTTACTCTTTGGCAGGGGACACTGAAGCTTTCTTT. Translation: CASSYSLAGDTEAFF.

This clonotype was picked up a small number of times. The J gene is TRBJ2-7, the V gene TRBV5-6; 10 bases fit TRBD2. The V and J ends lost 4 bases and 7 bases, in that order; junction bases with no gene match: 11. Looked up from germline, CDR1 is SGHDT and CDR2 is YYEEEE. The CDR3 length is 15 residues. The DNA of the CDR3 is TGTGCCAGCAGCCACCGGCTAGCGGGAGTGGCGGAGCAGTACTTC. Its translation is CASSHRLAGVAEQYF.

This clonotype was picked up many times. J is TRBJ2-7 and V is TRBV4-3; D call uncertain. Trimming shortened V by 0 bases and J by 2 bases, and 11 bases separated the two germline ends. The CDR3 runs 15 residues. Per the germline V gene, CDR1 is LGHNA and CDR2 is YSLEER. The CDR3 region has the DNA TGCGCCAGCAGCCAAGATTTTGACGGCCCCTACGAGCAGTACTTC. It encodes CASSQDFDGPYEQYF.

This clonotype was seen at least ten times. CDR3 DNA sequence: TGCGCCAGCAGCCAAGTGGGGTACCAAGAGACCCAGTACTTC. Protein: CASSQVGYQETQYF. The chain has TRBV4-1 and TRBJ2-5; D not certain. There are 14 residues in the CDR3. The V end lost 1 base, the J end lost 0 bases, and 6 bases lay between the germline ends. CDR1 is MGHRA, CDR2 YSYEKL, per germline.

The table lists this clonotype with many counts. The V gene is TRBV6-5, the J gene TRBJ1-5; tentatively, D is TRBD1 (5 bases). The germline V and J ends were trimmed by 2 bases and 10 bases, with 12 bases remaining between them. The CDR3 extends over 13 amino acids. Germline CDR1 MNHEY, CDR2 SVGAGI. Written as DNA, the CDR3 is TGTGCCAGCAGTTACGAGGGGAGAGAACCCCAGCATTTT. Translation: CASSYEGREPQHF.

There are many counts of this clonotype. The chain's CDR3 is CSVEGTVSGNTIYF. The CDR3 region has the DNA TGCAGCGTTGAGGGGACAGTCTCTGGAAACACCATATATTTT. The chain uses TRBV29-1 and TRBJ1-3, with 7 bases aligning to TRBD1. Germline loops: CDR1 SQVTM, CDR2 ANQGSEA. The trim removed 3 bases at V and 0 bases at J, leaving 2 bases unmatched. The CDR3 is 14 amino acids.

This clonotype was counted at least ten times. This chain uses TRBV29-1 with TRBJ1-2; no firm D call. The germline V gene encodes CDR1 SQVTM and CDR2 ANQGSEA. V was pared by 7 bases and J by 5 bases, with 11 bases between. This CDR3 has 11 amino acids. CDR3 region: CSGWTEYGYTF. The CDR3 coding sequence is TGCAGCGGATGGACTGAGTATGGCTACACCTTC.

With regard to this clonotype: This may be a read error: a much more frequent sequence differs by one nucleotide. V is TRBV2 and J is TRBJ2-5; the D is unclear. This CDR3 has 12 residues. CDR1 and CDR2 (germline): SNHLY, FYNNEI. The CDR3 protein is CASQGNQDTQYF. The CDR3 DNA is TGTGCCAGCCAAGGGAACCAAGATACCCAGTACTTC.

In this sample, this clonotype turned up many times. V and J are TRBV27 and TRBJ2-7, with D perhaps TRBD1 (6 bases). The germline V gene has CDR1 MNHEY and CDR2 SMNVEV (reference sequence). The V end lost 8 bases, the J end lost 6 bases, and 17 bases lay between the germline ends. This CDR3 comprises 13 residues. The CDR3 sequence: CASGTLDSTEQYF. Here the CDR3 DNA reads TGTGCCAGCGGTACCCTGGACAGCACCGAGCAGTACTTC.

This clonotype was counted at least ten times. The chain uses TRBV29-1 and TRBJ1-1, with D perhaps TRBD1 (6 bases). This CDR3 is 15 amino acids long. The germline CDR1 and CDR2 sequences are SQVTM and ANQGSEA. V was pared by 3 bases and J by 4 bases, with 18 bases between. This CDR3 reads CSVDTAGARVTEAFF. CDR3 DNA: TGCAGCGTTGACACCGCAGGGGCGAGGGTCACTGAAGCTTTCTTT.

This clonotype was seen at least ten times. J is TRBJ2-1 and V is TRBV12-3 or TRBV12-4, with 8 positions matching TRBD1. V lost 4 bases to trimming and J lost 2 bases; unmatched junction nucleotides: 7. The CDR3 extends over 16 amino acids. The CDR3, as DNA: TGTGCCAGCAGTTCCCGGGACAGGCCGCCCTACAATGAGCAGTTCTTC. Its protein is CASSSRDRPPYNEQFF.

This clonotype came up many times. This chain links TRBV20-1 with TRBJ2-7; 10 nucleotides align to TRBD1. With 7 bases clipped from V and 7 bases from J, the junction kept 13 bases outside the gene matches. Per the germline V gene, CDR1 is DFQATT and CDR2 is SNEGSKA (reference sequence). This CDR3 is built from 14 residues. CDR3 residues: CSGASGTGAREQYF. CDR3 nucleotide sequence: TGCAGTGGAGCTTCCGGGACAGGGGCTCGGGAGCAGTACTTC.

This clonotype was observed many times. The rearrangement uses TRBV6-1 and TRBJ1-1; D is uncertain. V lost 1 base, J lost 11 bases, and 11 bases lay in between. The CDR3 covers 12 residues. Looked up from germline, CDR1 is MNHNS and CDR2 is SASEGT. CDR3 loop: CASSEGNGNAFF. As DNA, the CDR3 is TGTGCCAGCAGTGAAGGTAATGGAAACGCTTTCTTT.

This rearrangement joins TRBV6-2 or TRBV6-3 to TRBJ1-5; tentative D call: TRBD1 (6 bases). The CDR3 has 15 residues. Germline loops: CDR1 MNHEY, CDR2 SVGEGT. Between the trimmed V and J ends, which lost 5 bases and 4 bases, there was a span of 15 bases. The CDR3 reads CASSRRGTINQPQHF. The CDR3, as DNA: TGTGCCAGCAGTCGCAGGGGAACGATAAATCAGCCCCAGCATTTT.

In its sample, this clonotype was seen a few times. CDR3 in DNA: TGCGCCAGCAGCCAAGCTTCCGGAGGTAATGAAAAACTGTTTTTT. This codes for CASSQASGGNEKLFF. The V gene is TRBV4-1, the J gene TRBJ1-4; D not certain. Germline V gene data show CDR1 as MGHRA and CDR2 as YSYEKL. The V gene lost 1 base and the J gene lost 4 bases, with 10 bases spanning the gap. This CDR3 has 15 amino acids.

The V call is TRBV2, the J call TRBJ2-2, with TRBD2 matching over 7 bases. After removal of 0 bases from V and 4 bases from J, the junction contained 5 bases not matched to a gene. The germline V gene encodes CDR1 SNHLY and CDR2 FYNNEI. This CDR3 region has 16 residues. CDR3 in amino acids: CASSEAGGRSTGELFF. Here the CDR3 DNA reads TGTGCCAGCAGTGAAGCGGGGGGGAGGAGCACCGGGGAGCTGTTTTTT. Full variable domain (outside the CDR3, taken from reference TRBV2 and TRBJ2-2): EPEVTQTPSHQVTQMGQEVILRCVPISNHLYFYWYRQILGQKVEFLVSFYNNEISEKSEIFDDQFSVERPDGSNFTLKIRSTKLEDSAMYFCASSEAGGRSTGELFFGEGSRLTVL.

There are many counts of this clonotype. The chain carries TRBV3-1 and TRBJ2-2; TRBD1 matches at 12 bases. This CDR3 is built from 22 residues. With V trimmed by 2 bases and J by 0 bases, 16 bases remained unmatched. Germline CDR1 is LGHDT and CDR2 is YNNKEL (reference sequence). CDR3 in DNA: TGTGCCAGCAGCCAAACCTACTACCGGGACAGGGGGCCCTACTCGAACACCGGGGAGCTGTTTTTT. This encodes CASSQTYYRDRGPYSNTGELFF.

In its sample, this clonotype was seen many times. The chain employs TRBV7-3 and TRBJ1-2, with 7 bases aligning to TRBD1. The trim removed 5 bases at V and 3 bases at J, leaving 6 bases unmatched. The CDR3 totals 14 residues. Germline V gene sequence: CDR1 SGHTA, CDR2 FQGTGA. Here the CDR3 reads CASSLGQHDYGYTF. The CDR3 region has the DNA TGTGCCAGCAGCCTGGGACAGCACGACTATGGCTACACCTTC.

This clonotype was observed many times. The chain couples TRBV6-4 to TRBJ1-2; TRBD1 might be the D (5 bases). Between the trimmed V and J ends, which lost 6 bases and 1 base, there was a span of 21 bases. Germline-derived CDR1 and CDR2 are MRHNA and SNTAGT. This CDR3 comprises 17 residues. The CDR3 sequence: CASSRNDGGKGNYGYTF. The CDR3 coding sequence is TGTGCCAGCAGCCGTAACGATGGGGGAAAGGGTAACTATGGCTACACCTTC.

This clonotype was found many times. J is TRBJ2-5 and V is TRBV11-1; D perhaps matches TRBD2 (5 bases). Germline V gene data show CDR1 as SGHAT and CDR2 as FQDESV (reference sequence). The CDR3 extends over 14 amino acids. Trimming took 2 bases from V and 5 from J, leaving 12 bases between them. The CDR3 sequence: CASSLSGLGETQYF. For the CDR3, the DNA is TGTGCCAGCAGCTTAAGCGGCTTGGGGGAGACCCAGTACTTC.